This T cell receptor beta chain was sequenced during a study of immune evolution from preneoplasia to lung adenocarcinoma. This clone came up a few times. Its antigen is currently unknown. Findings and limits, study-wide: Top clone frequencies peaked in normal lung, apparently declining through invasive adenocarcinoma. Later-stage lesions appeared to have more T cells, more diversity, less clonality.

Clones were read by immunoSEQ multiplex PCR, and TCRdb kept only the in-frame ones, dropping some. The sample contains about 5,500 clones, 83% of which appear only once. Germline lookup yields CDR1 SGHNT and CDR2 YYREEE (reference sequence). Unmatched junction bases numbered 8, after V lost 6 bases and J lost 1 base. The CDR3 runs 16 residues. This chain links TRBV5-4 with TRBJ2-2; 8 nucleotides match TRBD1. The TCR originated in a person aged 65 to 85 with lung adenocarcinoma. The sample consisted of FFPE adjacent normal lung tissue. CDR3 bases: TGTGCCAGCACCAGCGGACAGGGAGTGAACACCGGGGAGCTGTTTTTT. This encodes CASTSGQGVNTGELFF.